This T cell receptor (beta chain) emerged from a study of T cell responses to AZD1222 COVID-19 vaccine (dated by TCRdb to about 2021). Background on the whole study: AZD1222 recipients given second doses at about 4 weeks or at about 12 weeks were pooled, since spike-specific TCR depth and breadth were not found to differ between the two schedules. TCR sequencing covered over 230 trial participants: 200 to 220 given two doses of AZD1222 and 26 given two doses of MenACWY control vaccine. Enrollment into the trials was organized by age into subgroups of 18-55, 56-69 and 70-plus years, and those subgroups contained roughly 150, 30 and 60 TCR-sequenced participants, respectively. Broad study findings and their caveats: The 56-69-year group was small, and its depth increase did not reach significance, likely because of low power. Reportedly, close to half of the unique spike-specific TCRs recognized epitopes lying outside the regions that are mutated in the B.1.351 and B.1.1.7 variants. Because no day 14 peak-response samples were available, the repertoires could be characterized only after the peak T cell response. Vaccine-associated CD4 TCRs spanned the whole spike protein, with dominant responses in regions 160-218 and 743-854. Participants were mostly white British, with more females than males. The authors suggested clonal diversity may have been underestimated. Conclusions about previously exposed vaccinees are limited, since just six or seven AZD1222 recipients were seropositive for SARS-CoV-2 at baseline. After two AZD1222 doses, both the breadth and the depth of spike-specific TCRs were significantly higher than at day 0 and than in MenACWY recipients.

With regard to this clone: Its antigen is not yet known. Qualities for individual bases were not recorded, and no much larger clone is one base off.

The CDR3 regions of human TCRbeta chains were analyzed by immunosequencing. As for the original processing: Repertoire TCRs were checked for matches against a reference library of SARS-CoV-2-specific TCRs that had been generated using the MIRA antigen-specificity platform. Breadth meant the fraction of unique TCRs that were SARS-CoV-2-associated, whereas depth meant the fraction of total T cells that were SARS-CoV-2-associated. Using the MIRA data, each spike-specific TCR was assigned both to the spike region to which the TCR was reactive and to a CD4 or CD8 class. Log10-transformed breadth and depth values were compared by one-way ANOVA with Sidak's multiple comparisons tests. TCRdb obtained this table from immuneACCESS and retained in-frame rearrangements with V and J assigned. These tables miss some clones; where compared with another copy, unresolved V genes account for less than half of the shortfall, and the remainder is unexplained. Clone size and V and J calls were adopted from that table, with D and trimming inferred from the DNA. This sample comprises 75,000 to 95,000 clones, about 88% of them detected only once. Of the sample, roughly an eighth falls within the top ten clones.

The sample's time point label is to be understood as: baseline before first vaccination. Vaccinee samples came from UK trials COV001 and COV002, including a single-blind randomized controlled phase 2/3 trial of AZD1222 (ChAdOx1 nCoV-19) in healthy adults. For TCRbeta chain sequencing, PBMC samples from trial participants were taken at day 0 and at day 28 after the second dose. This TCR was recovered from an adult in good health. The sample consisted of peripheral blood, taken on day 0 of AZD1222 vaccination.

At the DNA level, the sequence is TGTGCCAGCAGTGTGCGGAAAGTGTATGGCTACACCTTC. This encodes CASSVRKVYGYTF. The chain joins TRBV6-4 to TRBJ1-2, with the D segment identity uncertain. Spanning cysteine to phenylalanine, the CDR3 consists of 13 amino acids. Left in the record is the CDR3 DNA by itself, 39 bases read in frame from the first base. CDR1 is given as MRHNA and CDR2 as SNTAGT, both from the germline V gene. Trimming costs V 4 bases and J 5 bases, and their ends lie 11 bases apart.